This TCR beta chain appears in the sequencing data of a study of blood T cells in healthy people across ages. CDR1 is DFQATT, CDR2 SNEGSKA, per germline (reference sequence). This CDR3 contains 14 residues. V lost 0 bases, J lost 2 bases, and 11 bases lay in between. PCR was performed a second time for roughly 7 to 12 cycles using a sample-barcoded 5' primer and a J-beta primer mix. One entry per CDR3 protein, called by TCRdb with MiXCR from the 5' RACE reads. The sample consists of around 650,000 distinct CDR3 sequences, about 34% of them appearing once. The V call is TRBV20-1, the J call TRBJ2-7, with D uncertain. The origin of this receptor is a woman older than 75 in good health. Material: blood. The CDR3 DNA reads as TGCAGTGCTAGAGATTGGCAGAGCACCTACGAGCAGTACTTC. Amino acids: CSARDWQSTYEQYF.